This TCR beta chain was obtained from a study of high-grade serous ovarian cancer treatment subgroups listed by TCRdb under 2021. Describing the broader study: Sequencing yielded a mean of around 14,000 reads and 6,000 to 9,000 unique TCR beta rearrangements per sample. Of the roughly 30 patients in the cohort, 10 had no residual disease after primary surgery (R0), 10 were excellent NACT responders, and 10 were poor NACT responders. One primary tumor sample and two metastatic tumor samples were collected from each patient, for a total of 90 or so samples. TCR beta repertoires were profiled in patients with high-grade serous ovarian cancer who were grouped, under a laparoscopic triage algorithm, by complete gross resection or by neoadjuvant chemotherapy response. The investigation overall reported the following: Repertoire similarity between tumors of the same patient ranged about 0.11 to 0.79, whereas almost no similarity was seen between different patients. Because bulk tumor TCR sequencing provided no spatial information, insight into HGSC tumor complexity and diversity was limited. TCR clonal relatedness was found to be positively correlated with neoantigen level and, by trend, with copy number variation and mutation load derived from whole-genome sequencing. The TCR repertoire analyses centered on CDR3, leaving CDR1 and CDR2 unanalyzed.

The tumor samples were collected prior to definitive surgery or chemotherapy. Genomic DNA was extracted by the MD Anderson Biospecimen Extraction Resource, and TCR sequencing was done by the MD Anderson Cancer Genomics Laboratory. The approximately 100 tumor samples underwent high-throughput TCR profiling with ImmunoSEQ. The authors' analysis ran thus. The repertoire diversity metrics included richness (unique productive sequences), clonality, evenness and relatedness, and the Bhattacharyya coefficient was used to measure similarity between samples. A sensitivity analysis that removed TCRs with fewer than two reads produced consistent conclusions. TCRdb carries this immuneACCESS record with in-frame sequences only. Its versions omit some clonotypes, under half of them owing to an unresolved V gene in the studies checked, with the rest unexplained. D and trimming come from the DNA, and the V and J calls and clone size come from that table. Counted in this sample were approximately 5,400 clones; under 80% of them appeared once. The ten biggest clones cover under 6% of the sample.

This clone was observed a few times. The clone's antigen remains unknown. No per-base quality is available; no much larger clone lies one base away. The CDR1 and CDR2 encoded by the germline V gene are MNHNS and SASEGT. The cysteine opens and the phenylalanine closes a CDR3 of 15 amino acids. The read is trimmed to its CDR3 DNA, 45 bases read in frame from base 1. The V and J ends are trimmed by 6 bases and 2 bases, leaving 14 bases between them. The sample was tumor tissue. The chain links TRBV6-1 with TRBJ1-5; matching of 6 bases hints at TRBD1 as the D gene. The clonotype comes from a human patient with high-grade serous ovarian cancer. This receptor has the CDR3 CASRQTGSGNQPQHF. Here is the DNA: TGTGCCAGCAGGCAAACAGGGTCTGGCAATCAGCCCCAGCATTTT.